This is a list of T cell receptor beta chains from one sample in a study of cytotoxic CD8 clonotypes in ibrutinib-treated CLL. Using immunoSEQ multiplex PCR, the repertoire was profiled, and TCRdb retains in-frame clones only, with some absent. Of over 130,000 clones listed, 80% are singletons. The specimen comprised PBMCs, sampled after 36 months of ibrutinib treatment. The receptors come from a human donor with chronic lymphocytic leukemia. Both conserved end residues are part of each CDR3. The D gene is left open where the match is weak. Clone size is given for some rows only: seen once, a few or many times, or a class if the clone is expanded.

>NA|TRBJ1-5|TRBD1|TRBV6-5
CASGQGAGQPQHF
TGTGCCAGCGGCCAGGGGGCCGGTCAGCCCCAGCATTTT
>NA|TRBJ1-1|NA|TRBV7-9
CASSPPGPMNTEAFF
TGTGCCAGCAGCCCTCCGGGCCCAATGAACACTGAAGCTTTCTTT
>NA|TRBJ2-1|TRBD2|TRBV19
CASSLNTGGPIPYNEQFF
TGTGCCAGTAGTTTAAACACGGGGGGGCCCATCCCCTACAATGAGCAGTTCTTC
>NA|TRBJ2-3|NA|TRBV30
CAWNRDTDTQYF
TGTGCCTGGAACAGGGACACAGATACGCAGTATTTT
>few|TRBJ1-1|NA|TRBV19
CASSRQVRNTEAFF
TGTGCCAGTAGTCGACAGGTAAGGAACACTGAAGCTTTCTTT
>NA|TRBJ2-1|NA|TRBV11-2
CASSYIASPYNEQFF
TGTGCCAGCAGCTACATAGCGTCGCCCTACAATGAGCAGTTCTTC
>NA|TRBJ2-1|NA|TRBV27
CASTGVADEQFF
TGTGCCAGCACGGGGGTCGCGGATGAGCAGTTCTTC
>NA|TRBJ1-2|NA|TRBV5-6
CASSLGVPGYTF
TGTGCCAGCAGCTTGGGGGTTCCTGGCTACACCTTC
>NA|TRBJ2-3|TRBD2|TRBV6-6
CASSFSSGRGHNTQYF
TGTGCCAGCAGTTTCTCTAGCGGGAGGGGTCACAATACGCAGTATTTT
>NA|TRBJ1-2|TRBD1|TRBV25-1
CASSEFTGGQYGYTF
TGTGCCAGCAGTGAATTCACAGGGGGCCAGTATGGCTACACCTTC
>NA|TRBJ1-2|TRBD1|TRBV5-4
CASTGTVSSWFYGYTF
TGTGCCAGCACGGGGACAGTCTCCTCATGGTTCTATGGCTACACCTTC
>NA|TRBJ2-1|NA|TRBV28
CASSLLAGYNEQFF
TGTGCCAGCAGCCTACTAGCCGGTTACAATGAGCAGTTCTTC
>NA|TRBJ1-1|TRBD1|TRBV10-1
CASSESGTGGARTEAFF
TGCGCCAGCAGTGAGTCCGGGACAGGGGGCGCGAGAACTGAAGCTTTCTTT
>NA|TRBJ2-3|NA|TRBV29-1
CSLLEEPDTQYF
TGCAGCCTCCTCGAGGAGCCAGATACGCAGTATTTT
>NA|TRBJ1-1|NA|TRBV7-8
CASSLGPGFLNTEAFF
TGTGCCAGCAGCTTAGGTCCGGGCTTCTTGAACACTGAAGCTTTCTTT
>NA|TRBJ2-1|NA|TRBV6-4
CASPVRYEQFF
TGTGCCAGCCCCGTTCGTTATGAGCAGTTCTTC
>NA|TRBJ2-7|NA|TRBV7-2
CASSLEWAWGRYPSYEQYF
TGTGCCAGCAGCTTAGAATGGGCGTGGGGGCGGTACCCATCCTACGAGCAGTACTTC
>NA|TRBJ2-3|TRBD2|TRBV13
CASNHLAGSRDTQYF
TGTGCCAGCAATCATTTAGCGGGGTCCCGAGATACGCAGTATTTT
>NA|TRBJ2-5|TRBD2|TRBV4-2
CASSQEGTRGETQYF
TGTGCCAGCAGCCAAGAGGGGACTAGGGGTGAGACCCAGTACTTC
>once|TRBJ2-3|NA|TRBV4-2
CASSQQVSTDTQYF
TGTGCCAGCAGCCAACAGGTTAGCACAGATACGCAGTATTTT
>few|TRBJ1-6|TRBD1|TRBV6-5
CASRNRGGGSPLHF
TGTGCCAGCAGAAACAGGGGAGGAGGTTCACCCCTCCACTTT